This T cell receptor (beta chain) stems from a study of cytomegalovirus exposure and HLA in healthy donors. Whole-study results and caveats: Per a prior analysis, the majority of TCR beta V segments were productive roughly 90% or roughly 30% of the time.

As for this clone: Its antigen remains unknown.

Germline loops: CDR1 SGHTA, CDR2 FQGNSA. V lost 5 bases, J lost 6 bases, and 8 bases stayed unmatched. The CDR3 is 14 residues long. PCR used 60 Vbeta primers and 13 Jbeta primers. Sequencing was performed with immunoSEQ multiplex PCR; in TCRdb, only in-frame clones are kept and a portion is missing. The sample has about 140,000 clones; 80% are singletons. The sequence derives from a man aged 40-50 years in good health and CMV-seropositive. The J gene is TRBJ1-2, the V gene TRBV7-2, with 8 bases aligning to TRBD1. Specimen: PBMCs. CDR3 sequence (DNA): TGTGCCAGCAGCACCCGGACAGGGTATGATGGCTACACCTTC. It encodes CASSTRTGYDGYTF.